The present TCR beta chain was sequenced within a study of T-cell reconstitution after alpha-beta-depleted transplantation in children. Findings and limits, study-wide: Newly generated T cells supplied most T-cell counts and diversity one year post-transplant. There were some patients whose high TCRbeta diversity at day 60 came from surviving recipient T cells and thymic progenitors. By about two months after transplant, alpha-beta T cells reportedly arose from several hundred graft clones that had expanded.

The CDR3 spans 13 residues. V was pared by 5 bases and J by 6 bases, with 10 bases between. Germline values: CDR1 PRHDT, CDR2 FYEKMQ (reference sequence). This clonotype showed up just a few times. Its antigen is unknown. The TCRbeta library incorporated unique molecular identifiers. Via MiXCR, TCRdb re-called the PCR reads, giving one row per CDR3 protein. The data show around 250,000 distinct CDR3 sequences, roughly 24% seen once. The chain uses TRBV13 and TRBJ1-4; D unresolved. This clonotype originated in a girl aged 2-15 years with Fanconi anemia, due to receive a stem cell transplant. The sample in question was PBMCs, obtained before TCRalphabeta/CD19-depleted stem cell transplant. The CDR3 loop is CASSTEGYEKLFF. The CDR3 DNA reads TGTGCCAGCAGCACCGAGGGTTATGAAAAACTGTTTTTT.